The clone carrying this T cell receptor beta chain showed up just once. The data derive from a study of T cell changes during pregnancy in multiple sclerosis. Assay: immunoSEQ multiplex PCR; the TCRdb copy retains only in-frame clones and omits some. The sample yields approximately 85,000 clones, 91% seen once. This clonotype was sampled from a female donor with multiple sclerosis, enrolled in a pregnancy study. This material consisted of peripheral blood, taken in the first trimester of pregnancy.

Here the CDR3 reads CASSSRTGIQETQYF. CDR3 DNA sequence: TGTGCCAGCAGCTCCCGGACAGGAATCCAAGAGACCCAGTACTTC. The J gene is TRBJ2-5, the V gene TRBV11-3; 7 bases align to TRBD1. The germline V gene encodes CDR1 SGHNT and CDR2 YENEEA. With 4 bases clipped from V and 1 base from J, the junction kept 6 bases outside the gene matches. This CDR3 has 15 amino acids.